The 20 T cell receptor beta chains below were found in one sample sequenced in a study of regulatory T cells in long-lasting Graves disease. Time point: persistent/refractory GD, antithyroid drugs over 5 years with positive TRAb. RNA from PBMCs was the source of the TCR library. Construction of the TCR beta libraries employed iRepertoire HTBI primers in conjunction with Arm-PCR of CDR3 regions. TCRdb redid the calling of the multiplex PCR reads with MiXCR, one entry per CDR3 protein. The data show roughly 500,000 distinct CDR3 sequences, around 20% seen once. The sequenced sample was peripheral blood mononuclear cells (PBMCs), obtained when the disease was refractory, from a patient treated with antithyroid drugs. The receptors were sampled from a female donor with Graves disease.

A remark on this clonotype: The junction departs from germline at one end; a sequencing error may be responsible. The J gene is TRBJ2-2, the V gene TRBV7-7, with D tentatively TRBD1 or TRBD2 (5 bases each). This CDR3 comprises 15 residues. CDR1 is SSHAT and CDR2 is FNYEAQ in the germline V gene (reference sequence). The CDR3 is CASTTSGTSTGELFF. The CDR3 DNA follows: TGTGCTAGCACAACATCCGGGACCTCCACCGGGGAGCTGTTTTTT.

This chain links TRBV7-8 with TRBJ2-3; D call uncertain. This CDR3 spans 16 amino acids. V was shortened by 7 bases and J by 3 bases, with 20 bases between the two germline ends. Per germline, CDR1 SGHVS and CDR2 FQNEAQ. CDR3 sequence (DNA): TGTGCCAGCACCCCTGGCGCAATAGCAGAAACAGATACGCAGTATTTT. It yields the protein CASTPGAIAETDTQYF.

This clonotype was seen a handful of times. The chain has TRBV2 and TRBJ2-1; 10 nucleotides line up with TRBD2. The CDR3 sequence is 15 residues long. Germline CDR1 reads SNHLY; CDR2 reads FYNNEI. V lost 4 bases to trimming and J lost 6 bases; unmatched junction nucleotides: 6. As DNA, the CDR3 is TGTGCCAGCAGTGGTAGCGGGAGGTTCTCCAATGAGCAGTTCTTC. It yields the protein CASSGSGRFSNEQFF.

This clonotype was found a few times. The V and J genes are TRBV9 and TRBJ2-5; TRBD1 might be the D (6 bases). This CDR3 comprises 16 residues. Trimming removed 3 bases at V and 3 bases at J, with 18 bases between. Germline CDR1 SGDLS, CDR2 YYNGEE. DNA for the CDR3: TGTGCCAGCAGCGGATTGGGACATATCTTAGAAGAGACCCAGTACTTC. Translating it yields CASSGLGHILEETQYF.

The rearrangement joins TRBV3-1 to TRBJ2-2; possible D gene TRBD2, 6 bases. Trimming took 0 bases from V and 3 from J, leaving 14 bases between them. This CDR3 is 17 amino acids long. Germline V CDR1 and CDR2: LGHDT, YNNKEL (reference sequence). CDR3 DNA sequence: TGTGCCAGCAGCCAAGATGTAATGAGACTAGACACCGGGGAGCTGTTTTTT. This sequence encodes CASSQDVMRLDTGELFF.

J is TRBJ2-7 and V is TRBV9; 9 bases fit TRBD1. The germline CDR1 and CDR2 sequences are SGDLS and YYNGEE. With 0 bases clipped from V and 3 bases from J, the junction kept 4 bases outside the gene matches. This CDR3 region has 15 residues. Here the CDR3 reads CASSVAGTGSYEQYF. The DNA of the CDR3 is TGTGCCAGCAGCGTAGCTGGGACAGGGAGCTACGAGCAGTACTTC. Full variable domain (rest looked up from reference TRBV9 and TRBJ2-7): DSGVTQTPKHLITATGQRVTLRCSPRSGDLSVYWYQQSLDQGLQFLIQYYNGEERAKGNILERFSAQQFPDLHSELNLSSLELGDSALYFCASSVAGTGSYEQYFGPGTRLTVT.

The rearrangement links TRBV7-8 to TRBJ2-1, with 8 positions matching TRBD1. CDR1 is SGHVS and CDR2 is FQNEAQ in the germline V gene. The CDR3 is 14 amino acids. V shed 8 bases, J shed 9 bases, and the junction held 12 bases outside the gene matches. The CDR3 protein is CASAGDRGLGEQFF. The CDR3 nucleotides read TGTGCCAGCGCAGGTGACAGGGGATTGGGTGAGCAGTTCTTC.

There are a few counts of this clonotype. V and J are TRBV7-2 and TRBJ2-3; no clear D. Germline CDR1 and CDR2: SGHTA and FQGNSA. CDR3 length equals 14 residues. V dropped 3 bases and J dropped 1 base, with 8 bases sitting between them. CDR3 nucleotides: TGTGCCAGCAGCTTCGGCTTCGGCACAGATACGCAGTATTTT. Residues: CASSFGFGTDTQYF.

This clonotype has at least ten counts. The rearrangement links TRBV2 to TRBJ1-5; weak D call: TRBD1 (6 bases). Germline V gives CDR1 SNHLY, CDR2 FYNNEI. Trimming took off 4 bases at V and 2 bases at J, with 12 bases between the two ends. The CDR3 spans 15 residues. CDR3 residues: CASSVGGLGNQPQHF. CDR3 in DNA: TGTGCCAGCAGTGTGGGGGGGCTAGGCAATCAGCCCCAGCATTTT.

This clonotype has a count of ten or more. The gene calls are TRBV28 and TRBJ2-7, with D possibly called TRBD1 or TRBD2 (5 bases each). Germline loops: CDR1 MDHEN, CDR2 SYDVKM. The CDR3 is 14 residues long. The germline V and J ends were trimmed by 2 bases and 3 bases, with 11 bases remaining between them. CDR3 protein: CASSLGGYSYEQYF. The CDR3 nucleotides read TGTGCCAGCAGTTTAGGGGGATATAGCTACGAGCAGTACTTC.

This clonotype has a handful of counts. The V gene is TRBV6-2 or TRBV6-3, the J gene TRBJ1-5, with 8 bases that match TRBD1. Germline assignment: CDR1 MNHEY and CDR2 SVGEGT. J was trimmed by 2 bases and V by 10 bases; bases with no gene match: 7. CDR3 length: 14 residues. The CDR3 DNA sequence: TGTGCCACCCAGGGGGCGCGGGGCAATCAGCCCCAGCATTTT. This gives the protein CATQGARGNQPQHF.

This clonotype has at least ten counts. The chain has TRBV6-1 and TRBJ2-5; perhaps TRBD1 as D (5 bases). This CDR3 has 16 amino acids. The V gene lost 5 bases and the J gene lost 4 bases, with 20 bases spanning the gap. Germline V gene sequence: CDR1 MNHNS, CDR2 SASEGT. CDR3 in amino acids: CASSRTRQGLPETQYF. The CDR3 region has the DNA TGTGCCAGCAGTCGGACACGTCAGGGCCTTCCAGAGACCCAGTACTTC.

The chain employs TRBV5-4 and TRBJ2-7; possibly TRBD1 or TRBD2 for D (6 bases each). Germline lookup yields CDR1 SGHNT and CDR2 YYREEE (reference sequence). This CDR3 contains 18 residues. V was pared by 4 bases and J by 1 base, with 24 bases between. CDR3 protein: CASSRTRGGSGESYEQYF. In DNA form, the CDR3 reads TGTGCCAGCAGCAGGACCAGGGGAGGTTCCGGAGAATCCTACGAGCAGTACTTC.

The sample holds a few counts of this clonotype. The rearrangement uses TRBV12-3 or TRBV12-4 and TRBJ2-2, with D possibly being TRBD1 or TRBD2 (5 bases each). The CDR3 totals 14 residues. Trimming cost V 5 bases and J 3 bases, with 10 bases left between them. The DNA for the CDR3 is TGTGCCAGCAGTGGGACGACTGACACCGGGGAGCTGTTTTTT. Its translation: CASSGTTDTGELFF.

Note on this clonotype: A read error may be the cause here, since a much bigger clone is one base away. This CDR3 fails to terminate in the conserved phenylalanine or tryptophan, so it likely reflects a read error. The chain carries TRBV29-1 and TRBJ1-1, with TRBD1 as a possible D gene (5 bases). V lost 0 bases and J lost 3, with 17 bases in between. From germline, CDR1 is SQVTM and CDR2 ANQGSEA. The CDR3 runs 16 residues. The chain's CDR3 is CSVEDPTHGRDTEAFS. In DNA, the CDR3 is TGCAGCGTTGAAGACCCCACCCACGGCAGGGACACTGAAGCTTTCTCT.

The chain uses TRBV4-1 and TRBJ2-4, with 13 bases that match TRBD2. The CDR3 spans 16 residues. Germline CDR1 and CDR2: MGHRA and YSYEKL. V was pared by 3 bases and J by 7 bases, with 6 bases of the junction left unmatched. As DNA, the CDR3 is TGCGCCAGCAGCCACGGACTAGCGGGAGTTTTGAACATTCAGTACTTC. Protein: CASSHGLAGVLNIQYF.

The V call is TRBV6-1, the J call TRBJ2-7; D ambiguous. Trimming left V 2 bases short and J 0 bases short, with 8 bases between. This CDR3 contains 14 residues. CDR1 MNHNS and CDR2 SASEGT come from the germline V gene. The CDR3 is CASSERLYSYEQYF. CDR3 DNA sequence: TGTGCCAGCAGTGAAAGACTGTACTCCTACGAGCAGTACTTC.

The chain links TRBV2 to TRBJ2-1; D is uncertain. The germline V and J ends were trimmed by 7 bases and 0 bases, with 16 bases remaining between them. CDR1 and CDR2 (germline): SNHLY, FYNNEI. This CDR3 region has 16 residues. DNA for the CDR3: TGTGCCAGCAACCTTATGGCGGCAAGCTCCTACAATGAGCAGTTCTTC. Residues: CASNLMAASSYNEQFF.

This clonotype was counted only a few times. The chain couples TRBV28 to TRBJ2-5; 9 nucleotides line up with TRBD2. The CDR3 loop spans 16 amino acids. Per the germline V gene, CDR1 is MDHEN and CDR2 is SYDVKM. The V gene end was trimmed by 7 bases and the J gene end by 3 bases; junction bases not matched to a gene: 12. Here the CDR3 reads CASTPGWREGKETQYF. CDR3 nucleotide sequence: TGTGCCAGCACCCCCGGCTGGCGGGAGGGCAAAGAGACCCAGTACTTC.

The chain links TRBV9 to TRBJ1-1, with TRBD1 matching 7 bases. This CDR3 comprises 14 residues. V was pared by 4 bases and J by 5 bases, with 8 bases of the junction left unmatched. The germline V gene has CDR1 SGDLS and CDR2 YYNGEE. The CDR3 sequence: CASSRYDRDTEAFF. In DNA form, the CDR3 reads TGTGCCAGCAGCCGCTACGACAGGGATACTGAAGCTTTCTTT.